The 25 T cell receptor beta chains in this list originate from one sample, sequenced in a study of T cells in Graves' hyperthyroidism and ophthalmopathy. From RNA transcripts, TCR beta CDR3 regions were amplified. When the TCR CDR3 underwent first-round RT-PCR, the HTBI primer set was used. One entry per CDR3 protein results from TCRdb running MiXCR on the multiplex PCR reads. This table has approximately 410,000 distinct CDR3 sequences, about 15% appearing once. The sequencing sample was made of blood. The source of these receptors is a man between 18 and 29 years old with Graves' ophthalmopathy.

There are many counts of this clonotype. The chain links TRBV4-1 to TRBJ2-2; D is tentatively TRBD1 or TRBD2 (5 bases each). The CDR3 covers 15 residues. V was cut by 5 bases and J by 3 bases, with 13 bases left in between. Per the germline V gene, CDR1 is MGHRA and CDR2 is YSYEKL. The CDR3 loop reads CASSFRDLDTGELFF. The CDR3 DNA follows: TGCGCCAGCAGCTTCCGGGACCTGGACACCGGGGAGCTGTTTTTT.

This clonotype appeared many times. The genes are TRBV12-3 or TRBV12-4 and TRBJ2-2, with D maybe TRBD1 (5 bases). The length of the CDR3 is 14 residues. Trimming removed 4 bases from V and 4 bases from J, with 10 bases in between. CDR3 in DNA: TGTGCCAGCAGTTGGTCAGGGTCCACCGGGGAGCTGTTTTTT. Translating it yields CASSWSGSTGELFF.

This clonotype appeared many times. This chain joins TRBV5-1 and TRBJ2-7; 10 nucleotides agree with TRBD2. Germline CDR1 and CDR2: SGHRS and YFSETQ. The CDR3 is 14 amino acids. V dropped 4 bases and J dropped 6; count of bases not matched to a gene: 7. The CDR3 reads CASSPAGGPFEQYF. DNA for the CDR3: TGCGCCAGCAGCCCAGCGGGAGGGCCTTTCGAGCAGTACTTC.

This clonotype was detected many times. V usage is TRBV11-2 and J usage is TRBJ2-1, with TRBD1 matching 11 bases. With V trimmed by 5 bases and J by 14 bases, 8 bases remained unmatched. From germline, CDR1 is SGHAT and CDR2 FQNNGV. The CDR3 has 13 amino acids. CDR3 amino acids: CASSPAGQGGKFF. CDR3 nucleotides: TGTGCCAGCAGCCCGGCGGGACAGGGGGGTAAGTTCTTC.

J is TRBJ2-7 and V is TRBV20-1, with TRBD2 matching over 13 bases. Germline assignment: CDR1 DFQATT and CDR2 SNEGSKA (reference sequence). CDR3 size: 16 residues. V shed 5 bases, J shed 4 bases, and the junction held 11 bases outside the gene matches. The CDR3 sequence is CSAEPGLAGTNYEQYF. In DNA, the CDR3 is TGCAGTGCTGAGCCGGGACTAGCGGGGACTAATTACGAGCAGTACTTC.

This clonotype came up many times. The chain couples TRBV12-5 to TRBJ1-1; D call uncertain. The CDR3 sequence is 13 residues long. Trimming stripped 3 bases from V and 4 bases from J, with 9 bases between. Per the germline V gene, CDR1 is LGHNT and CDR2 is FRNRAP. The CDR3 loop is CASGFSGSTEAFF. The DNA of the CDR3 is TGTGCTAGTGGTTTTTCGGGGTCCACTGAAGCTTTCTTT. Full variable domain (rest looked up from reference TRBV12-5 and TRBJ1-1): DARVTQTPRHKVTEMGQEVTMRCQPILGHNTVFWYRQTMMQGLELLAYFRNRAPLDDSGMPKDRFSAEMPDATLATLKIQPSEPRDSAVYFCASGFSGSTEAFFGQGTRLTVV.

This clonotype was found many times. This rearrangement joins TRBV12-3 or TRBV12-4 to TRBJ1-6; TRBD1 is a possible D gene (6 bases). Trimming stripped 2 bases from V and 0 bases from J, with 17 bases between. The CDR3 length is 19 residues. The CDR3 coding sequence is TGTGCCAGCAGTTTACCTCGCCGTGGGGGCTTCTCCTATAATTCACCCCTCCACTTT. Protein sequence: CASSLPRRGGFSYNSPLHF.

There are many counts of this clonotype. V usage is TRBV20-1 and J usage is TRBJ2-2; 12 nucleotides match TRBD2. The CDR3 extends over 15 amino acids. Looked up from germline, CDR1 is DFQATT and CDR2 is SNEGSKA (reference sequence). V gave up 6 bases and J gave up 5 bases; unmatched junction bases: 7. CDR3 nucleotides: TGCAGTGCAAGGACTAGCGGGATGGGAACCGGGGAGCTGTTTTTT. The encoded protein is CSARTSGMGTGELFF.

The table lists this clonotype with many counts. J is TRBJ1-1 and V is TRBV27; D remains unclear. V was trimmed by 0 bases and J by 0 bases, leaving 8 bases between them. The CDR3 is made up of 15 amino acids. Germline V CDR1 and CDR2: MNHEY, SMNVEV (reference sequence). The CDR3 spells CASSLSQTMNTEAFF. In nucleotides, the CDR3 is TGTGCCAGCAGTTTATCGCAAACAATGAACACTGAAGCTTTCTTT.

The V gene is TRBV20-1, the J gene TRBJ2-4; 15 bases line up with TRBD2. The CDR3 length is 13 residues. From germline, CDR1 is DFQATT and CDR2 SNEGSKA (reference sequence). The J segment lost 7 bases and the V segment lost 6 bases, leaving 1 base of the junction unmatched. The CDR3 reads CSAGTSGGNIQYF. Written as DNA, the CDR3 is TGCAGTGCAGGGACTAGCGGGGGGAACATTCAGTACTTC.

The CDR3 sequence: CASMEQGATNSPLHF. Here the CDR3 DNA reads TGTGCCAGTATGGAACAGGGGGCGACCAATTCACCCCTCCACTTT. This rearrangement joins TRBV19 to TRBJ1-6; 9 bases fit TRBD1. This CDR3 has 15 amino acids. The V and J ends lost 7 bases and 7 bases, in that order; junction bases with no gene match: 8. Germline assignment: CDR1 LNHDA and CDR2 SQIVND (reference sequence).

This clonotype was picked up a small number of times. J is TRBJ1-4 and V is TRBV18; tentative D call: TRBD1 (6 bases). This CDR3 has 16 amino acids. CDR1 is KGHSH, CDR2 LQKENI, per germline. Trimming pared 1 base from V and 3 bases from J, leaving 12 bases between. CDR3 region: CASSPRQEAANEKLFF. For the CDR3, the DNA is TGTGCCAGCTCACCACGACAGGAGGCGGCTAATGAAAAACTGTTTTTT.

The V call is TRBV5-1, the J call TRBJ2-1, with D possibly matching TRBD2 (6 bases). V lost 4 bases and J 4 bases, leaving 21 bases between the germline ends. Germline values: CDR1 SGHRS, CDR2 YFSETQ. The CDR3 loop spans 17 amino acids. CDR3 loop: CASSVGDFLITYNEQFF. DNA for the CDR3: TGCGCCAGCAGCGTCGGGGACTTCCTGATCACATACAATGAGCAGTTCTTC. The full variable domain, rest sourced from reference TRBV5-1 and TRBJ2-1, is KAGVTQTPRYLIKTRGQQVTLSCSPISGHRSVSWYQQTPGQGLQFLFEYFSETQRNKGNFPGRFSGRQFSNSRSEMNVSTLELGDSALYLCASSVGDFLITYNEQFFGPGTRLTVL.

This clonotype was recorded a few times. This chain links TRBV10-3 with TRBJ2-3, with D maybe TRBD2 (6 bases). Germline assignment: CDR1 ENHRY and CDR2 SYGVKD. Trimming removed 11 bases at V and 2 bases at J, with 20 bases between. This CDR3 has 15 amino acids. This chain's CDR3 is CASTARDLYTDTQYF. CDR3 sequence (DNA): TGTGCCTCAACAGCCCGGGACTTGTACACAGATACGCAGTATTTT.

The table lists this clonotype with many counts. The chain carries TRBV28 and TRBJ2-4; no definite D call. The V gene lost 2 bases and the J gene lost 0 bases, with 8 bases spanning the gap. Germline assignment: CDR1 MDHEN and CDR2 SYDVKM. There are 15 residues in the CDR3. Here the CDR3 DNA reads TGTGCCAGCAGTTTACCCTACCTAGCCAAAAACATTCAGTACTTC. This encodes CASSLPYLAKNIQYF.

The chain joins TRBV12-5 to TRBJ2-7; no definite D call. This CDR3 has 14 residues. Germline CDR1 is LGHNT and CDR2 is FRNRAP. Deletions cut 2 bases from V and 6 bases from J, with 14 bases between. CDR3 loop: CASGLTPEVPEQYF. In nucleotides, the CDR3 is TGTGCTAGTGGTTTGACCCCTGAGGTCCCCGAGCAGTACTTC.

This clonotype was seen repeatedly, ten times or more. V gene TRBV20-1 combines with J gene TRBJ1-5, with D unclear. Germline V gene sequence: CDR1 DFQATT, CDR2 SNEGSKA (reference sequence). The V end was cut by 1 base, the J end by 1 base, with 11 bases between. The CDR3 sequence is 15 residues long. CDR3 amino acids: CSARARPESNQPQHF. The CDR3 nucleotides are TGCAGTGCTAGAGCGCGGCCGGAGAGCAATCAGCCCCAGCATTTT.

The sample holds many counts of this clonotype. The chain links TRBV18 to TRBJ1-1, with D unclear. The V end was cut by 3 bases, the J end by 3 bases, with 8 bases between. CDR1 is KGHSH, CDR2 LQKENI, per germline. This CDR3 region has 13 residues. CDR3: CASSPSEDTEAFF. For the CDR3, the DNA is TGTGCCAGCTCACCGTCCGAGGACACTGAAGCTTTCTTT.

The V and J genes are TRBV6-1 and TRBJ1-1; 8 bases are shared with TRBD1. This CDR3 is 14 amino acids long. Germline CDR1 reads MNHNS; CDR2 reads SASEGT. Trimming took 6 bases from V and 5 from J; bases not matched to a gene: 8. The CDR3 DNA sequence: TGTGCCAGCAGGAGACAGGGGATCCGGACTGAAGCTTTCTTT. Translation gives CASRRQGIRTEAFF.

On this clonotype itself: A much larger clone differs by one base, so this may be a read error. The chain recombines TRBV10-3 with TRBJ2-5, with 7 bases matching TRBD2. The CDR3 sequence is 15 residues long. Germline values: CDR1 ENHRY, CDR2 SYGVKD. Trimming took 5 bases from V and 1 from J; bases not matched to a gene: 7. DNA for the CDR3: TGTGCCATCAGTCCTAGCGGAGGACTCCAAGAGACCCAGTACTTC. Its translation: CAISPSGGLQETQYF.

The rearrangement links TRBV3-1 to TRBJ2-3; D is undetermined. V lost 3 bases and J 6 bases, leaving 7 bases between the germline ends. Germline CDR1 is LGHDT and CDR2 is YNNKEL (reference sequence). There are 12 residues in the CDR3. In DNA, the CDR3 is TGTGCCAGCAGCCACGCCGGGGATACGCAGTATTTT. Protein: CASSHAGDTQYF.

This clonotype was detected many times. The chain is built from TRBV27 and TRBJ1-1; no clear D gene. This CDR3 comprises 15 residues. Germline CDR1 is MNHEY and CDR2 is SMNVEV (reference sequence). V gave up 6 bases and J gave up 1 base, with 15 bases separating them. In nucleotides, the CDR3 is TGTGCCAGCAGATCCCTTTGGGCGGAGAACACTGAAGCTTTCTTT. Translated: CASRSLWAENTEAFF.

This chain links TRBV4-1 with TRBJ1-4, with D perhaps matching TRBD1 (5 bases). The germline gives CDR1 MGHRA, CDR2 YSYEKL. CDR3 size: 17 residues. V lost 4 bases and J 8 bases, leaving 23 bases between the germline ends. In DNA form, the CDR3 reads TGCGCCAGCAGCCTTCCGACAGTCCTGGGACTAGGGGAAAAACTGTTTTTT. Protein: CASSLPTVLGLGEKLFF.

The sample holds many counts of this clonotype. The chain combines TRBV7-9 with TRBJ1-1; D gene ambiguous. The CDR3 is 13 amino acids. The V gene lost 5 bases and the J gene lost 1 base, with 8 bases spanning the gap. Per the germline V gene, CDR1 is SEHNR and CDR2 is FQNEAQ (reference sequence). DNA for the CDR3: TGTGCCAGCAGCACAACAGAGAACACTGAAGCTTTCTTT. It is translated as CASSTTENTEAFF.

This clonotype was seen at least ten times. This chain joins TRBV5-1 and TRBJ1-2; TRBD1 matches at 7 bases. Germline V gene sequence: CDR1 SGHRS, CDR2 YFSETQ. Losses at the gene ends were 0 bases for V and 4 bases for J; bases not matched to a gene: 6. This CDR3 is 15 amino acids long. In DNA form, the CDR3 reads TGCGCCAGCAGCTTGGACGGAGGGGGCAGCTATGGCTACACCTTC. This translates into CASSLDGGGSYGYTF.